This passage covers 32 T cell receptor beta chains from one sample sequenced in a study of cytomegalovirus exposure and HLA in healthy donors. PCR used 60 Vbeta primers and 13 Jbeta primers. Produced via immunoSEQ multiplex PCR; TCRdb's table is partial and in-frame only. This table has about 220,000 clones, 76% appearing once. Source material: PBMCs. These receptors came from a man aged 18 to 30 in good health and CMV-seronegative.

The chain uses TRBV5-6 and TRBJ2-7; 9 bases match TRBD1. Germline assignment: CDR1 SGHDT and CDR2 YYEEEE. J was trimmed by 4 bases and V by 3 bases; bases with no gene match: 5. The length of the CDR3 is 14 residues. CDR3 nucleotides: TGTGCCAGCAGCTGGGGGACAGGGTCTTACGAGCAGTACTTC. Its protein product is CASSWGTGSYEQYF.

This sequence joins TRBV6-5 and TRBJ2-7, with 11 positions matching TRBD1. Germline loops: CDR1 MNHEY, CDR2 SVGAGI. Unmatched junction bases numbered 5, after V lost 5 bases and J lost 5 bases. CDR3 size: 14 residues. This chain's CDR3 is CASSRTGGYNEQYF. The CDR3 region has the DNA TGTGCCAGCAGTCGGACAGGGGGCTACAACGAGCAGTACTTC.

The rearrangement joins TRBV5-1 to TRBJ2-7; TRBD1 matches at 9 bases. The CDR3 contains 14 residues. V was pared by 3 bases and J by 4 bases, with 5 bases of the junction left unmatched. CDR1 and CDR2 (germline): SGHRS, YFSETQ. CDR3 coding DNA: TGCGCCAGCAGCTCTAGGACAGGGGAATACGAGCAGTACTTC. Encoded protein: CASSSRTGEYEQYF.

This clone turned up a few times. A read error may account for a junction end that differs from germline. The chain uses TRBV19 and TRBJ1-3; 9 bases line up with TRBD1. The germline CDR1 and CDR2 sequences are LNHDA and SQIVND (reference sequence). The length of the CDR3 is 11 residues. The CDR3 is CASSYRGPRVF. CDR3 nucleotide sequence: TGTGCCAGTAGCTACAGGGGGCCCCGGGTTTTC. The whole variable domain, remainder taken from reference TRBV19 and TRBJ1-3, is DGGITQSPKYLFRKEGQNVTLSCEQNLNHDAMYWYRQDPGQGLRLIYYSQIVNDFQKGDIAEGYSVSREKKESFPLTVTSAQKNPTAFYLCASSYRGPRVFGEGSWLTVV.

The chain carries TRBV6-6 and TRBJ1-1, with D perhaps matching TRBD1 (6 bases). V lost 8 bases, J lost 0 bases, and 16 bases lay in between. Germline lookup yields CDR1 MNHNY and CDR2 SVGAGI (reference sequence). The CDR3 is made up of 15 amino acids. The CDR3 sequence is CASWEGGRMNTEAFF. The CDR3, as DNA: TGTGCCAGCTGGGAGGGGGGCCGGATGAACACTGAAGCTTTCTTT.

This clone was counted between two and nine times. V and J are TRBV28 and TRBJ2-7; D might be TRBD1 (6 bases). V was pared by 6 bases and J by 1 base, with 13 bases between. CDR3 length: 14 residues. CDR1 is MDHEN, CDR2 SYDVKM, per germline. The CDR3 reads CASRASQGSYEQYF. As DNA, the CDR3 is TGTGCCAGCAGGGCCTCACAGGGTTCCTACGAGCAGTACTTC.

This chain joins TRBV19 and TRBJ2-5; D may be TRBD2 (6 bases). TRBJ2-7 explains the end of the DNA better; the J call may be wrong. Germline CDR1 is LNHDA and CDR2 is SQIVND (reference sequence). The CDR3 spans 13 residues. DNA for the CDR3: TGTGCCAGTAGCCGGGACTCAGCCTACGAGCAGTACTTC. It specifies CASSRDSAYEQYF.

This clone occurred a few times. This chain links TRBV27 with TRBJ2-1; 8 nucleotides line up with TRBD2. Losses at the gene ends were 5 bases for V and 4 bases for J; bases not matched to a gene: 10. This CDR3 spans 16 amino acids. Germline-derived CDR1 and CDR2 are MNHEY and SMNVEV (reference sequence). This CDR3 reads CASSPLGGAKYNEQFF. CDR3 in DNA: TGTGCCAGCAGTCCCCTCGGGGGGGCGAAATACAATGAGCAGTTCTTC.

This sequence joins TRBV27 and TRBJ1-2; possible D gene TRBD1, 6 bases. CDR3 length: 12 amino acids. CDR1 and CDR2 from the germline V gene are MNHEY and SMNVEV (reference sequence). Trimming stripped 5 bases from V and 11 bases from J, with 15 bases between. This chain's CDR3 is CASSNGTIGYTF. CDR3 nucleotides: TGTGCCAGCAGTAACGGGACAATTGGATACACCTTC.

The rearrangement uses TRBV15 and TRBJ2-7; possibly TRBD2 for D (5 bases). The CDR3 has 14 amino acids. Deletions cut 0 bases from V and 7 bases from J, with 13 bases between. Germline CDR1 and CDR2: LNHNV and YYDKDF (reference sequence). CDR3 nucleotides: TGTGCCACCAGCAGAGATAGTGGAGGATTGGAGCAGTACTTC. Its protein is CATSRDSGGLEQYF.

The rearrangement links TRBV7-3 to TRBJ2-3; 9 bases align to TRBD1. From germline, CDR1 is SGHTA and CDR2 FQGTGA. V trimming: 3 bases; J trimming: 5 bases; junction bases outside the gene matches: 6. CDR3 length equals 15 residues. The CDR3 sequence: CASSLNRGLKDTQYF. As DNA, the CDR3 is TGTGCCAGCAGCTTGAACAGGGGGCTTAAAGATACGCAGTATTTT.

The chain couples TRBV14 to TRBJ2-3; 7 bases match TRBD1. Trimming removed 4 bases from V and 4 bases from J; junction bases left unmatched: 2. This CDR3 spans 13 amino acids. The germline V gene encodes CDR1 SGHDN and CDR2 FVKESK. The CDR3 coding sequence is TGTGCCAGCAGCCTACAGGGGTCAGATACGCAGTATTTT. Protein: CASSLQGSDTQYF.

The CDR3 nucleotides read TGTGCCAGCAGTTTAGATGCTTTTACAGGGGCTAACTATGGCTACACCTTC. It translates to CASSLDAFTGANYGYTF. The rearrangement links TRBV28 to TRBJ1-2; TRBD1 matches at 7 bases. In germline, CDR1 is MDHEN, CDR2 SYDVKM. Losses at the gene ends were 2 bases for V and 0 bases for J; bases not matched to a gene: 9. The length of the CDR3 is 17 residues.

The chain has TRBV30 and TRBJ2-3; D is undetermined. V lost 2 bases to trimming and J lost 6 bases, with 6 bases between them. The CDR3 extends over 11 amino acids. Germline CDR1 and CDR2: GTSNPN and SVGIG (reference sequence). The CDR3 is CAWSTSDTQYF. The CDR3 DNA follows: TGTGCCTGGAGTACATCGGATACGCAGTATTTT.

There are a few counts of this clone. The chain employs TRBV4-1 and TRBJ2-7, with TRBD1 matching over 9 bases. Germline CDR1 MGHRA, CDR2 YSYEKL. Germline trimming cut 0 bases from V and 3 bases from J; bases unmatched to any gene: 3. The CDR3 consists of 15 residues. The DNA of the CDR3 is TGCGCCAGCAGCCAAGATAACAGGGGGCGCTACGAGCAGTACTTC. It translates to CASSQDNRGRYEQYF.

This chain uses TRBV29-1 with TRBJ2-1; TRBD1 agrees at 7 bases. Per germline, CDR1 SQVTM and CDR2 ANQGSEA. The CDR3 covers 15 residues. The V gene end was trimmed by 5 bases and the J gene end by 5 bases; junction bases not matched to a gene: 12. CDR3 sequence (DNA): TGCAGCGTTTCACCTTCGACAGGGTGGGACAATGAGCAGTTCTTC. Its protein is CSVSPSTGWDNEQFF.

In this sample, this clone turned up a few times. The chain employs TRBV28 and TRBJ1-1; TRBD1 is a possible D gene (6 bases). The germline V gene has CDR1 MDHEN and CDR2 SYDVKM. The CDR3 covers 11 residues. V was shortened by 7 bases and J by 10 bases, with 13 bases between the two germline ends. DNA for the CDR3: TGTGCCAGCACATTTAGGGGGGGAGCTTTCTTT. Its translation is CASTFRGGAFF.

The V gene is TRBV2, the J gene TRBJ2-4; maybe TRBD1 (6 bases). The V and J ends lost 6 bases and 6 bases respectively, with 18 bases between them. Per the germline V gene, CDR1 is SNHLY and CDR2 is FYNNEI. The CDR3 sequence is 15 residues long. CDR3 sequence: CASRATPGQLNIQYF. The CDR3 nucleotides read TGTGCCAGCAGAGCTACTCCGGGACAATTAAACATTCAGTACTTC. The full variable domain, rest sourced from reference TRBV2 and TRBJ2-4, is EPEVTQTPSHQVTQMGQEVILRCVPISNHLYFYWYRQILGQKVEFLVSFYNNEISEKSEIFDDQFSVERPDGSNFTLKIRSTKLEDSAMYFCASRATPGQLNIQYFGAGTRLSVL.

The V gene is TRBV27, the J gene TRBJ1-2; TRBD1 might be the D (5 bases). The V and J ends lost 5 bases and 1 base respectively, with 11 bases between them. The length of the CDR3 is 14 residues. CDR1 MNHEY and CDR2 SMNVEV come from the germline V gene (reference sequence). The CDR3 region is CASSPGEYNYGYTF. The CDR3 DNA follows: TGTGCCAGCAGTCCGGGGGAGTATAACTATGGCTACACCTTC.

This clone has more than one count but fewer than ten. The chain carries TRBV15 and TRBJ2-1; no reliable D call. Germline CDR1 is LNHNV and CDR2 is YYDKDF (reference sequence). With 1 base removed from V and 10 bases from J, the gap between germline ends came to 5 bases. This CDR3 contains 11 residues. The CDR3 DNA sequence: TGTGCCACCAGCAGAGCCCTCGAGCAGTTCTTC. Its protein product is CATSRALEQFF.

This clone was found once. The chain is built from TRBV9 and TRBJ2-7; tentatively, D is TRBD1 (6 bases). Trimming shortened V by 4 bases and J by 0 bases, and 14 bases separated the two germline ends. This CDR3 contains 15 residues. Germline lookup yields CDR1 SGDLS and CDR2 YYNGEE. Here the CDR3 DNA reads TGTGCCAGCAGCCCCCGACAGGACCACTCCTACGAGCAGTACTTC. Its protein product is CASSPRQDHSYEQYF.

The rearrangement uses TRBV27 and TRBJ2-3, with D perhaps matching TRBD1 (5 bases). This CDR3 has 16 amino acids. Germline V gene data show CDR1 as MNHEY and CDR2 as SMNVEV (reference sequence). Deletions cut 3 bases from V and 0 bases from J, with 13 bases between. CDR3 in DNA: TGTGCCAGCAGTTTGAGCCCCCCAGGGAGCACAGATACGCAGTATTTT. It yields the protein CASSLSPPGSTDTQYF.

This clone was observed a handful of times. The chain has TRBV6-4 and TRBJ2-3, with D perhaps matching TRBD1 (5 bases). Trimming took off 3 bases at V and 2 bases at J, with 6 bases between the two ends. CDR1 is MRHNA, CDR2 SNTAGT, per germline. The CDR3 consists of 13 residues. The CDR3 sequence is CASSDGATDTQYF. CDR3 DNA sequence: TGTGCCAGCAGTGATGGGGCCACAGATACGCAGTATTTT.

This chain joins TRBV30 and TRBJ1-1; 7 bases are shared with TRBD1. The germline V gene encodes CDR1 GTSNPN and CDR2 SVGIG (reference sequence). CDR3 size: 13 residues. J lost 5 bases, V lost 4 bases, and 7 bases had no gene match. This CDR3 reads CAWTETGWTEAFF. As DNA, the CDR3 is TGTGCCTGGACCGAGACAGGGTGGACTGAAGCTTTCTTT.

The chain recombines TRBV5-4 with TRBJ2-1, with D possibly TRBD2 on 6 matching bases. V dropped 2 bases and J dropped 8 bases, with 11 bases sitting between them. Germline CDR1 reads SGHNT; CDR2 reads YYREEE (reference sequence). The CDR3 sequence is 13 residues long. CDR3 amino acids: CASSFRGSDEQFF. The CDR3 coding sequence is TGTGCCAGCAGCTTTCGGGGGTCCGATGAGCAGTTCTTC.

J is TRBJ2-6 and V is TRBV27, with 8 positions matching TRBD1. CDR3 length equals 15 residues. CDR1 is MNHEY, CDR2 SMNVEV, per germline (reference sequence). V shed 5 bases and J 1 base; nucleotides not matched to a gene: 1. This CDR3 reads CASSTGGSGANVLTF. CDR3 nucleotides: TGTGCCAGCAGTACAGGGGGATCTGGGGCCAACGTCCTGACTTTC.

V is TRBV9 and J is TRBJ2-7; 12 bases agree with TRBD2. Losses at the gene ends were 1 base for V and 7 bases for J; bases not matched to a gene: 12. Germline V CDR1 and CDR2: SGDLS, YYNGEE. The CDR3 runs 17 residues. DNA of the CDR3: TGTGCCAGCAGCGTAACTAGCGGGAGGCCGATCCCGGAGGAGCAGTACTTC. Translated, it gives CASSVTSGRPIPEEQYF.

The genes are TRBV11-2 and TRBJ1-2; tentatively, D is TRBD1 (6 bases). CDR3 length equals 16 residues. V was trimmed by 0 bases and J by 4 bases, leaving 15 bases between them. The germline gives CDR1 SGHAT, CDR2 FQNNGV. CDR3 residues: CASSLDQGGVVYGYTF. The CDR3 DNA sequence: TGTGCCAGCAGCTTAGATCAAGGGGGGGTAGTCTATGGCTACACCTTC.

V usage is TRBV20-1 and J usage is TRBJ2-7; TRBD1 aligns across 7 bases. This CDR3 has 10 amino acids. Germline values: CDR1 DFQATT, CDR2 SNEGSKA (reference sequence). The V gene end was trimmed by 4 bases and the J gene end by 13 bases; junction bases not matched to a gene: 7. The CDR3 DNA is TGCAGTGCTATGGGACAGTCCATTTACTTC. Protein: CSAMGQSIYF.

This sequence joins TRBV4-1 and TRBJ1-2; TRBD1 aligns across 8 bases. This CDR3 is built from 14 residues. J was trimmed by 7 bases and V by 0 bases; bases with no gene match: 4. CDR1 is MGHRA and CDR2 is YSYEKL in the germline V gene. The CDR3 is CASSQDRTGFGYTF. CDR3 bases: TGCGCCAGCAGCCAAGATAGGACAGGGTTTGGCTACACCTTC.

The rearrangement links TRBV7-9 to TRBJ1-3, with TRBD1 identical over 8 bases. The CDR3 extends over 15 amino acids. Germline-derived CDR1 and CDR2 are SEHNR and FQNEAQ (reference sequence). The V gene end was trimmed by 5 bases and the J gene end by 6 bases; junction bases not matched to a gene: 9. In DNA, the CDR3 is TGTGCCAGCAGCCCGCGACAGGGGCTAGTAAACACCATATATTTT. This gives the protein CASSPRQGLVNTIYF.

The chain links TRBV7-3 to TRBJ2-5, with D perhaps matching TRBD2 (6 bases). Trimming cost V 2 bases and J 3 bases, with 7 bases left between them. The CDR3 runs 13 residues. Germline assignment: CDR1 SGHTA and CDR2 FQGTGA. The CDR3 reads CASSLWGEETQYF. The CDR3 DNA follows: TGTGCCAGCAGCTTATGGGGGGAAGAGACCCAGTACTTC.